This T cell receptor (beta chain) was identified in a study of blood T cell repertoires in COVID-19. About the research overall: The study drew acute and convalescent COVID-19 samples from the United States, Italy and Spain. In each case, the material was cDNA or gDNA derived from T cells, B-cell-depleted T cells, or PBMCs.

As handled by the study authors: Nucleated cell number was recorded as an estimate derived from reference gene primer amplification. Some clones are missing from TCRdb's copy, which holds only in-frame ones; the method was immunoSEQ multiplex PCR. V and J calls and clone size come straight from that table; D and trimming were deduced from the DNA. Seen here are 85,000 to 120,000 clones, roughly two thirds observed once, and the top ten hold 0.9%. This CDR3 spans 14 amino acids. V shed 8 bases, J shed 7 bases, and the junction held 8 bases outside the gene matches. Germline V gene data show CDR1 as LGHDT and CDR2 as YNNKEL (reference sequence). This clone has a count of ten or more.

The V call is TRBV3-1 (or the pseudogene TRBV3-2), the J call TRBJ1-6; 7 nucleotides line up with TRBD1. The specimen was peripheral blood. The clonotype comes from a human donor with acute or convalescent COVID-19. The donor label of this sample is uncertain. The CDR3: CASATGTVNSPLHF. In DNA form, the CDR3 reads TGTGCCAGCGCTACCGGGACAGTAAATTCACCCCTCCACTTT.